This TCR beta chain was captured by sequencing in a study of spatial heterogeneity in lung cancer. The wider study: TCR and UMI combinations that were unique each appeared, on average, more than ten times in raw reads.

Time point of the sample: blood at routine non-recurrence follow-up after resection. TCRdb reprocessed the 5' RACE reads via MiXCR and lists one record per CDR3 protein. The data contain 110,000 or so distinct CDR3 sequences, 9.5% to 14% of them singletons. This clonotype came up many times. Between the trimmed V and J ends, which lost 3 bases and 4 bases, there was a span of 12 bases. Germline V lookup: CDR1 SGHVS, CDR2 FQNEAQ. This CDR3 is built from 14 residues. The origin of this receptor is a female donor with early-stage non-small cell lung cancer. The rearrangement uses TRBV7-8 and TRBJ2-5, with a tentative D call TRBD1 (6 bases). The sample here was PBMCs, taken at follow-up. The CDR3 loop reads CASSLARGTETQYF. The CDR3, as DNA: TGTGCCAGCAGCTTGGCCAGGGGTACAGAGACCCAGTACTTC.